The clone carrying this T cell receptor beta chain appeared once. The antigen is not known. TCRdb's copy holds only in-frame clones and misses some; the assay was immunoSEQ multiplex PCR. Among 150,000 to 190,000 clones listed, roughly nine tenths were seen once. The source of the sample is a study of T cell responses to AZD1222 COVID-19 vaccine. Findings of the study overall: Two doses of AZD1222 preceded a rise in Spike-specific TCR breadth and depth. Donor demographics were predominantly white British with a female majority; clonal diversity may be underestimated.

The TCR comes from an adult who had recovered from COVID-19. Sequencing used peripheral blood, obtained after recovery from COVID-19.

The CDR3 here is CASSVDRAHGYTF. The CDR3 DNA is TGCGCCAGCAGCGTCGACAGGGCTCATGGCTACACCTTC. The chain has TRBV5-1 and TRBJ1-2; TRBD1 matches at 7 bases. V lost 4 bases, J lost 6 bases, and 6 bases stayed unmatched. Germline V gene lookup returns CDR1 SGHRS and CDR2 YFSETQ. The CDR3 has 13 amino acids.